The 24 T cell receptor beta chains below come from one sample, sequenced in a study of CD8 T cells in Susac syndrome. It was with random hexamers that roughly 0.5 to 1 ug RNA was reverse transcribed. TCRdb re-called the immunoSEQ multiplex PCR reads with MiXCR, one entry per CDR3 protein. The sample holds 170,000 or so distinct CDR3 sequences, about 94% seen once. Sequenced: CD4+ T cells from PBMCs. These receptors all stem from a human donor with Susac syndrome.

This sequence joins TRBV24-1 and TRBJ2-4; tentatively, D is TRBD1 (6 bases). CDR3 length: 15 amino acids. Trimming took 4 bases from V and 2 from J, leaving 11 bases between them. Per the germline V gene, CDR1 is KGHDR and CDR2 is SFDVKD. CDR3 region: CATSEGRGTKNIQYF. The CDR3 DNA is TGTGCCACCAGTGAAGGCAGGGGTACCAAAAACATTCAGTACTTC.

The rearrangement joins TRBV20-1 to TRBJ2-3; perhaps TRBD1 as D (5 bases). Germline V gene lookup returns CDR1 DFQATT and CDR2 SNEGSKA (reference sequence). V was cut by 1 base and J by 0 bases, with 11 bases left in between. This CDR3 contains 15 residues. The CDR3 DNA reads TGCAGTGCTAGAGTGGGCAGGGTTAGCACAGATACGCAGTATTTT. This translates into CSARVGRVSTDTQYF.

This CDR3 is CATSHGATNTEAFF. The CDR3 region has the DNA TGTGCCACCAGCCACGGGGCGACGAACACTGAAGCTTTCTTT. V is TRBV15 and J is TRBJ1-1; possibly TRBD1 for D (5 bases). Germline loops: CDR1 LNHNV, CDR2 YYDKDF (reference sequence). The CDR3 has 14 amino acids. The V end lost 5 bases, the J end lost 1 base, and 11 bases lay between the germline ends. The whole variable domain, filled in from reference TRBV15 and TRBJ1-1, reads DAMVIQNPRYQVTQFGKPVTLSCSQTLNHNVMYWYQQKSSQAPKLLFHYYDKDFNNEADTPDNFQSRRPNTSFCFLDIRSPGLGDTAMYLCATSHGATNTEAFFGQGTRLTVV.

The rearrangement uses TRBV11-3 and TRBJ2-3; D may correspond to TRBD1 or TRBD2 (5 bases each). Trimming shortened V by 3 bases and J by 6 bases, and 13 bases separated the two germline ends. CDR3 size: 14 residues. CDR1 is SGHNT, CDR2 YENEEA, per germline. Here the CDR3 reads CASSFGGYSDTQYF. CDR3 DNA sequence: TGTGCCAGCAGCTTTGGGGGATATTCGGATACGCAGTATTTT.

The chain carries TRBV28 and TRBJ2-7, with 8 nucleotides matching TRBD2. Trimming removed 5 bases from V and 5 bases from J; junction bases left unmatched: 5. This CDR3 region has 13 residues. Germline-derived CDR1 and CDR2 are MDHEN and SYDVKM. CDR3 bases: TGTGCCAGCAGTAGCGGGAGCCACGACGAGCAGTACTTC. This translates into CASSSGSHDEQYF.

The chain couples TRBV29-1 to TRBJ1-1; TRBD1 aligns across 7 bases. The CDR3 is made up of 15 amino acids. With 6 bases clipped from V and 1 base from J, the junction kept 11 bases outside the gene matches. The germline CDR1 and CDR2 sequences are SQVTM and ANQGSEA. DNA of the CDR3: TGCAGCGTAGTTCTCCTCGGACAGGCGAACACTGAAGCTTTCTTT. This translates into CSVVLLGQANTEAFF. The full variable domain, in which reference TRBV29-1 and TRBJ1-1 provide the parts outside the CDR3, is SAVISQKPSRDICQRGTSLTIQCQVDSQVTMMFWYRQQPGQSLTLIATANQGSEATYESGFVIDKFPISRPNLTFSTLTVSNMSPEDSSIYLCSVVLLGQANTEAFFGQGTRLTVV.

This clonotype came up once. The chain uses TRBV10-3 and TRBJ1-1; D unresolved. The CDR3 extends over 13 amino acids. Between the trimmed V and J ends, which lost 6 bases and 1 base, there was a span of 9 bases. From germline, CDR1 is ENHRY and CDR2 SYGVKD. As DNA, the CDR3 is TGTGCCATCAGCGGACGGTCGAACACTGAAGCTTTCTTT. Its translation: CAISGRSNTEAFF.

The rearrangement joins TRBV28 to TRBJ1-1, with 10 bases aligning to TRBD1. The CDR3 has 14 amino acids. V dropped 8 bases and J dropped 3; count of bases not matched to a gene: 6. Germline V CDR1 and CDR2: MDHEN, SYDVKM. The CDR3 sequence: CASGGGQGYTEAFF. CDR3 bases: TGTGCCAGCGGTGGGGGACAGGGGTACACTGAAGCTTTCTTT. The complete variable domain, with remaining parts taken from reference TRBV28 and TRBJ1-1, reads DVKVTQSSRYLVKRTGEKVFLECVQDMDHENMFWYRQDPGLGLRLIYFSYDVKMKEKGDIPEGYSVSREKKERFSLILESASTNQTSMYLCASGGGQGYTEAFFGQGTRLTVV.

V usage is TRBV18 and J usage is TRBJ2-7; D gene ambiguous. Trimming removed 2 bases at V and 1 base at J, with 6 bases between. Germline V lookup: CDR1 KGHSH, CDR2 LQKENI. The CDR3 is made up of 13 amino acids. The CDR3 reads CASSPYTSYEQYF. In nucleotides, the CDR3 is TGTGCCAGCTCACCATACACATCCTACGAGCAGTACTTC. Variable domain in full (rest from reference TRBV18 and TRBJ2-7): NAGVMQNPRHLVRRRGQEARLRCSPMKGHSHVYWYRQLPEEGLKFMVYLQKENIIDESGMPKERFSAEFPKEGPSILRIQQVVRGDSAAYFCASSPYTSYEQYFGPGTRLTVT.

V usage is TRBV20-1 and J usage is TRBJ2-5; 8 bases are a match to TRBD1. Germline trimming cut 3 bases from V and 3 bases from J; bases unmatched to any gene: 3. The CDR3 is made up of 13 amino acids. Germline-derived CDR1 and CDR2 are DFQATT and SNEGSKA (reference sequence). CDR3 sequence (DNA): TGCAGTGCTAGGCAGACAGGGGAAGAGACCCAGTACTTC. Translating it yields CSARQTGEETQYF.

The rearrangement joins TRBV19 to TRBJ2-2; weak D call: TRBD1 (5 bases). This CDR3 is 15 amino acids long. Germline CDR1 reads LNHDA; CDR2 reads SQIVND (reference sequence). The V end was cut by 3 bases, the J end by 3 bases, with 11 bases between. The CDR3 is CASSIRVKDTGELFF. Written as DNA, the CDR3 is TGTGCCAGTAGTATCAGGGTTAAGGACACCGGGGAGCTGTTTTTT.

V is TRBV5-6 and J is TRBJ1-3; a weak D match, TRBD1 (5 bases). Trimming took off 4 bases at V and 0 bases at J, with 11 bases between the two ends. The CDR3 runs to 15 residues. CDR1 and CDR2 (germline): SGHDT, YYEEEE. The CDR3 nucleotides are TGTGCCAGCAGCGGCCAGGGCATCTCTGGAAACACCATATATTTT. Its translation is CASSGQGISGNTIYF. The full variable domain, its missing parts supplied by reference TRBV5-6 and TRBJ1-3, is DAGVTQSPTHLIKTRGQQVTLRCSPKSGHDTVSWYQQALGQGPQFIFQYYEEEERQRGNFPDRFSGHQFPNYSSELNVNALLLGDSALYLCASSGQGISGNTIYFGEGSWLTVV.

This chain connects TRBV24-1 to TRBJ1-5; D ambiguous. Germline-derived CDR1 and CDR2 are KGHDR and SFDVKD. This CDR3 is built from 12 residues. V lost 3 bases and J lost 3, with 2 bases in between. The CDR3 region is CATSDINQPQHF. CDR3 coding DNA: TGTGCCACCAGTGATATCAATCAGCCCCAGCATTTT.

This sequence joins TRBV19 and TRBJ2-2; TRBD2 aligns across 11 bases. Trimming cost V 5 bases and J 9 bases; bases outside gene matches: 5. This CDR3 region has 14 residues. From germline, CDR1 is LNHDA and CDR2 SQIVND (reference sequence). In nucleotides, the CDR3 is TGTGCCAGTAGTGACCGGACTAGCGGGCGGGAGCTGTTTTTT. It specifies CASSDRTSGRELFF. The full variable domain, completed using reference TRBV19 and TRBJ2-2, is DGGITQSPKYLFRKEGQNVTLSCEQNLNHDAMYWYRQDPGQGLRLIYYSQIVNDFQKGDIAEGYSVSREKKESFPLTVTSAQKNPTAFYLCASSDRTSGRELFFGEGSRLTVL.

CDR3 nucleotide sequence: TGTGCCACCAACCAGCTCACCGGGGAGCTGTTTTTT. Translating it yields CATNQLTGELFF. The chain combines TRBV24-1 with TRBJ2-2; D not resolved. The germline gives CDR1 KGHDR, CDR2 SFDVKD. V was shortened by 8 bases and J by 4 bases, with 7 bases between the two germline ends. This CDR3 spans 12 amino acids.

The rearrangement uses TRBV6-1 and TRBJ2-7; maybe TRBD1 (5 bases). This CDR3 has 14 amino acids. CDR1 is MNHNS and CDR2 is SASEGT in the germline V gene. The ends were cut back, 0 bases at V and 2 bases at J, with 8 bases in the middle. The chain's CDR3 is CASSEAGHTYEQYF. CDR3 nucleotide sequence: TGTGCCAGCAGTGAAGCTGGACACACCTACGAGCAGTACTTC.

In nucleotides, the CDR3 is TGCAGTGCTAGAGAAAGCGGTAGTCAGCCCCAGCATTTT. Translation gives CSARESGSQPQHF. The V call is TRBV20-1, the J call TRBJ1-5; D call uncertain. The germline V and J ends were trimmed by 0 bases and 6 bases, with 9 bases remaining between them. The CDR3 is 13 amino acids. CDR1 is DFQATT and CDR2 is SNEGSKA in the germline V gene (reference sequence).

The gene calls are TRBV3-1 and TRBJ1-4; D is uncertain. The V end lost 0 bases, the J end lost 6 bases, and 11 bases lay between the germline ends. Germline CDR1 is LGHDT and CDR2 is YNNKEL (reference sequence). The CDR3 length is 15 residues. The CDR3 spells CASSQDSDLYEKLFF. The DNA of the CDR3 is TGTGCCAGCAGCCAAGATTCCGATTTATATGAAAAACTGTTTTTT.

The chain couples TRBV28 to TRBJ1-1; 10 bases map to TRBD1. Trimming cost V 2 bases and J 11 bases; bases outside gene matches: 5. From germline, CDR1 is MDHEN and CDR2 SYDVKM. The CDR3 is 13 residues long. The CDR3 nucleotides are TGTGCCAGCAGTTTAATCGACAGGGGGCAGGCTTTCTTT. Amino acids: CASSLIDRGQAFF.

This chain links TRBV29-1 with TRBJ2-7; D tentatively reads TRBD1 or TRBD2 (5 bases each). The CDR3 spans 13 residues. Trimming took 7 bases from V and 1 from J, leaving 14 bases between them. Per the germline V gene, CDR1 is SQVTM and CDR2 is ANQGSEA. The CDR3 DNA follows: TGCAGCGCTACCGGGACGGATTCCTACGAGCAGTACTTC. Translation: CSATGTDSYEQYF.

The V call is TRBV5-1, the J call TRBJ1-5; D is ambiguous. V was clipped by 0 bases and J by 7 bases, with 11 bases between them. The CDR3 consists of 14 residues. The germline gives CDR1 SGHRS, CDR2 YFSETQ. The CDR3 loop reads CASSLGGREQPQHF. The CDR3 region has the DNA TGCGCCAGCAGCTTGGGGGGTAGGGAACAGCCCCAGCATTTT. The whole variable domain, remainder taken from reference TRBV5-1 and TRBJ1-5, is KAGVTQTPRYLIKTRGQQVTLSCSPISGHRSVSWYQQTPGQGLQFLFEYFSETQRNKGNFPGRFSGRQFSNSRSEMNVSTLELGDSALYLCASSLGGREQPQHFGDGTRLSIL.

This clonotype came up once. The V gene is TRBV12-3 or TRBV12-4, the J gene TRBJ1-6; weak D call: TRBD1 (6 bases). V gave up 6 bases and J gave up 11 bases, with 11 bases separating them. The CDR3 spans 12 residues. CDR3 protein: CASRQHRAPLHF. As DNA, the CDR3 is TGTGCCAGCAGACAACACAGGGCACCCCTCCACTTT.

The chain recombines TRBV13 with TRBJ2-5, with TRBD2 matching 7 bases. V shed 5 bases and J 0 bases; nucleotides not matched to a gene: 12. Germline V gives CDR1 PRHDT, CDR2 FYEKMQ (reference sequence). The CDR3 runs 17 residues. The CDR3 DNA sequence: TGTGCCAGCAGCCTCCCCCCCTCGCGGGGGTACCAAGAGACCCAGTACTTC. Protein: CASSLPPSRGYQETQYF.

This chain joins TRBV27 and TRBJ2-6; 7 bases fit TRBD2. The V gene's germline CDR1 is MNHEY and CDR2 SMNVEV (reference sequence). The J segment lost 1 base and the V segment lost 8 bases, leaving 8 bases of the junction unmatched. CDR3 length equals 16 residues. The CDR3 sequence: CASLRLGGSGANVLTF. The CDR3 DNA reads as TGTGCCAGCTTGAGACTGGGGGGGTCTGGGGCCAACGTCCTGACTTTC. Filled out from reference TRBV27 and TRBJ2-6, the complete variable domain reads EAQVTQNPRYLITVTGKKLTVTCSQNMNHEYMSWYRQDPGLGLRQIYYSMNVEVTDKGDVPEGYKVSRKEKRNFPLILESPSPNQTSLYFCASLRLGGSGANVLTFGAGSRLTVL.